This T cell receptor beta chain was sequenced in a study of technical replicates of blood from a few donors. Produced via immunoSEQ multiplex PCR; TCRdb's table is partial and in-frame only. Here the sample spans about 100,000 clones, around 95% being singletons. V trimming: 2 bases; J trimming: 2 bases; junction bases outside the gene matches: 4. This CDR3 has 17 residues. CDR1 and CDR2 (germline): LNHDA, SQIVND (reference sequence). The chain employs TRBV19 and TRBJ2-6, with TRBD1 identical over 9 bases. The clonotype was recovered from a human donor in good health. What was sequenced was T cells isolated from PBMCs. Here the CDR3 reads CASSIPRDRAGANVLTF. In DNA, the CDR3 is TGTGCCAGTAGTATACCCCGGGACAGGGCTGGGGCCAACGTCCTGACTTTC.